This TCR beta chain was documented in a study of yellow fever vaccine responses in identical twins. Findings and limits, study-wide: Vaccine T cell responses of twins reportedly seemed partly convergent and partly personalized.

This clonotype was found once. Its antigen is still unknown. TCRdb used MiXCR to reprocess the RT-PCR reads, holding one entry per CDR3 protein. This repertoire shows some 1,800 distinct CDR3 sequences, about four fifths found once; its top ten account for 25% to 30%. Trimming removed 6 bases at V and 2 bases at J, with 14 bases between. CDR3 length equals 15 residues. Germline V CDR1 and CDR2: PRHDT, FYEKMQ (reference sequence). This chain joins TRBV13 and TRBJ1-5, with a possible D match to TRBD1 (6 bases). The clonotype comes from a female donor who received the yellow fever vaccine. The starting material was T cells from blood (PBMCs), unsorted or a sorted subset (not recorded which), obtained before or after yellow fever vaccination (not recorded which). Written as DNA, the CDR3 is TGTGCCAGCAGGGCCGGGGGGGGCGGCAATCAGCCCCAGCATTTT. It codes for CASRAGGGGNQPQHF.